The present entry profiles one T cell receptor (beta chain) with its context. This clone was seen once. It has no known antigen specificity. Base qualities are not at hand, and no much larger clone is one base apart. The cohort was made up of roughly 670 healthy bone marrow donors. At the time of sampling, all cohort members were nominally healthy, though unrecorded immune exposures were likely present. The donor was CMV seropositive and was included in the group of 300 or so seropositive cohort members. Each donor provided a peripheral blood sample, and peripheral blood mononuclear cells were used for TCR beta sequencing. The Qiagen DNeasy Blood Extraction Kit was used to extract genomic DNA from the blood cell samples. This sample was included in a study of cytomegalovirus exposure and HLA in healthy donors (dated by TCRdb to 2016 to 2017). Background on the whole study: An earlier analysis of some 600 of the donors reported 250 to 300 Gb of sequence data and 117 million unique TCR beta sequences obtained from 180 million or so T cells. An earlier analysis of 587 of the donors used high-throughput TCR beta sequencing to judge whether each TCR beta V gene segment behaved as functional or pseudogenic. Across around 400 genotyped donors of the cohort, an average of about 240,000 unique TCR beta nucleotide sequences per donor were sequenced, and roughly a sixth of those sequences were non-productive. The number of typed donors differed by locus: roughly 620-640 for A, B, C, DRB1 and DQB1; 522 for DQA1; 606 for DPA1; and about 450 for DPB1. Along with the approximately 620-subject first cohort, a separate validation cohort of over 90 different subjects was used. The aim of the study was to test whether cataloging public T cell receptors could identify signatures of past pathogen exposure. Because of strong linkage in the cohort, roughly five DR-DQ haplotypes were treated as single units for association and clustering. The T cell repertoires of several hundred subjects were profiled by immunosequencing and related to cytomegalovirus serostatus. Donor age, sex, ethnicity and CMV serostatus were collected together with the repertoire data. Rather than drawing on any new phenotypic data, the later analysis identified candidate immune exposures from TCR beta sequences and the way those sequences occurred across donors. A later genetic analysis took genome-wide SNP genotypes for about three fifths of the 666 donors and used that subset as a discovery cohort. A later analysis re-examined previously published TCR beta repertoires from several hundred donors and added high-resolution HLA genotyping to investigate patterns of TCR occurrence. Both class I and class II loci were covered by HLA typing, at four-digit resolution. The study combined high-throughput TCR immunosequencing, statistical association of individual TCRs with disease status, and machine learning to predict cytomegalovirus infection status. Of the approximately 370 genotyped donors, 81% were placed in the genetic ancestry cluster associated with self-reported Caucasian donors. All discovery cohort repertoires had been generated on a single sequencing platform. An early release covering 500 to 750 HLA-typed donors comprised about 320 gigabases of sequencing data and roughly 86 million unique TCR sequences. Points the paper makes about the study in general: According to a later analysis, parvovirus B19, influenza, CMV and Epstein-Barr virus appeared linked to several top co-occurrence clusters. In an earlier analysis of some 640 of the donors, most TCR beta V segments were observed in productive rearrangements about 87% or about 30% of the time, broadly matching IMGT annotations. Roughly uniform sequencing depth across donors was assumed in presence/absence analyses, although this assumption may not hold. Immune exposure information for the cohort was limited to CMV serostatus. In the study, about 150 TCR beta chains were listed as associated with cytomegalovirus. When HLA alleles, especially DR and DQ, strongly co-occurred, TCR associations were difficult to assign to individual alleles. Specific HLA alleles were associated with 16,951 TCR beta sequences at a false discovery rate of 0.05 in a later analysis. Correlated functional status among segregating V segments might reflect linkage disequilibrium, but an unknown experimental factor could not be ruled out. Because counts were too low, about 17 rarely observed V segments, including chromosome 9 orphons, were excluded from the earlier analysis of several hundred of the donors. A later genetic analysis reported fewer N-insertions in productive TCRs among donors in an Asian-associated ancestry cluster than the roughly 620-donor mean. Compared with equally common non-associated chains, HLA-associated TCR beta chains in a later analysis were more clonally expanded and had lower generation probabilities. Most TCR sequences were seen in very few donors, while some public TCRs were found in many individuals. In a later genetic analysis, a missense DCLRE1C variant was associated with V-gene and J-gene trimming of TCR beta chains, and the association was replicated in an independent cohort. A further reported finding was that TCR beta sequences accurately predicted the HLA-A and HLA-B alleles for most subjects in the first cohort. Because some donors lacked HLA typing at each locus, the association tests relied only on the typed subset. Some IMGT-functional V segments, including TRBV6-2 and TRBV6-3, could not be distinguished by the 87-base-pair reads and were therefore excluded. The authors suggested that the approach could potentially be extended to other disease states and immunological phenotypes. A few of the identified cytomegalovirus-associated TCR beta chains were confirmed in vitro to be specific for cytomegalovirus antigens. This cohort had only TCR beta chains sequenced, and the lack of alpha or paired-chain data limited which features could be detected. In a later analysis, the rate of TCR association differed among HLA loci, with DRB1 alleles having the most associated TCRs and HLA-C alleles having the fewest. The sequencing pipeline was judged likely to have produced a cluster of highly shared sequence variants as a technical artifact. In a later analysis, most CMV-associated TCR beta chains were found to appear HLA-restricted, with HLA associations seemingly driven largely by CMV exposure. Cytomegalovirus status was reported to be diagnosed by the classifier with high specificity and sensitivity in both the original and validation cohorts.

The library was generated by the immunoSEQ multiplex PCR assay. The multiplex PCR relied on a mix of 60 forward primers for TCR Vbeta segments and 13 reverse primers for TCR Jbeta segments. The CDR3 region of rearranged TCR beta genes was amplified from genomic DNA with a multiplex PCR assay. Amplified TCR beta libraries were sequenced as 87-base-pair reads on the Illumina HiSeq System. The authors processed their data as follows. A later analysis tallied approximately 87 million unique TCR beta chains across the 666 repertoires, and roughly 11 million of those chains were shared by two or more donors. Raw reads were error-corrected and collapsed into unique sequences by a nearest-neighbor algorithm in which closely related sequences were merged to remove PCR and sequencing errors. Alignment of CDR3 sequences to IMGT reference sequences was used to assign V, D and J gene segments. Each retained sequence needed at least a six-nucleotide match to both a V gene segment and a J gene segment. Rearrangements were called productive when the CDR3 lacked stop codons and stayed in frame with V and J; all others were non-productive. Following IMGT convention, CDR3 was defined as the stretch from the second conserved V-encoded cysteine up to the conserved J-encoded phenylalanine. The earlier analysis of about 570 of the donors excluded any sequence lacking an unambiguous match to a single V gene segment. An earlier analysis of around 600 of the donors classified V segments as functional when productive rearrangements were above 56.7% and as segregating when the standard deviation between donors was above 5%. A statistical classification framework was developed to diagnose cytomegalovirus status using the catalog of TCR beta chain sequences. In a later analysis, TCR nucleotide sequences were compared against IMGT/GENE-DB human TR gene sequences so that V and J genes could be assigned. The TCRdist pipeline was used in a later analysis to assign CDR3 sequences and most-parsimonious VDJ recombination scenarios. In a later analysis, each TCR beta chain was defined by its CDR3 amino acid sequence together with its V-gene family, and reads lacking a unique V-gene family were excluded. As a way to deal with suspected cross-contamination and a sequencing artifact, a later analysis dropped roughly 600 nucleotide sequences that were highly shared and had low generation probability. In a later analysis, a clonal expansion index was calculated for each public chain from normalized within-repertoire ranks of inferred template counts. In a later analysis, generation probabilities were computed using a VDJ recombination model fitted to out-of-frame rearrangements, and the results were checked against IGoR. In a later analysis, hypergeometric tests were used to score TCR-TCR, TCR-HLA and TCR-CMV co-occurrence, with a repertoire-size bias correction applied to TCR pairs. False discovery rates were estimated in a later analysis by permuting HLA or CMV assignments 20 times. A later analysis grouped co-occurring TCRs with DBSCAN, adding TCRdist sequence similarity when clustering within HLA-allele-positive subsets. Repertoires with fewer than 30,000 or more than 120,000 public chains were left out of co-occurrence clustering, as were five repertoires with anomalous nucleotide sharing. TCRdb limited this immuneACCESS table to in-frame rearrangements with V and J called. A share of clones is missing; checked studies link under half to unresolved V genes, and the rest is unexplained. V, J and clone size derive from that table, while D and trimming were established from the DNA sequence. This sample gives approximately 120,000 clones in total; 80% of them show up just once. The top ten constitute about 8.9% of the sample.

Counted from cysteine to phenylalanine, this CDR3 has 14 amino acids. Only CDR3 DNA remains: 42 bases, in frame from the first base. A distance of 12 bases separates the germline ends of V and J, which lose 8 bases and 2 bases respectively. Via the germline V gene, CDR1 is MNHNS and CDR2 SASEGT. Sequencing was performed on PBMCs. This chain is built from TRBV6-1 and TRBJ1-4; a weak D assignment points to TRBD1 (5 bases agree). The receptor was isolated from a man aged 25 to 40 in good health and CMV-seropositive. CDR3 region: CASQAGGTNEKLFF. The base sequence is TGTGCCAGCCAGGCGGGGGGGACTAATGAAAAACTGTTTTTT.